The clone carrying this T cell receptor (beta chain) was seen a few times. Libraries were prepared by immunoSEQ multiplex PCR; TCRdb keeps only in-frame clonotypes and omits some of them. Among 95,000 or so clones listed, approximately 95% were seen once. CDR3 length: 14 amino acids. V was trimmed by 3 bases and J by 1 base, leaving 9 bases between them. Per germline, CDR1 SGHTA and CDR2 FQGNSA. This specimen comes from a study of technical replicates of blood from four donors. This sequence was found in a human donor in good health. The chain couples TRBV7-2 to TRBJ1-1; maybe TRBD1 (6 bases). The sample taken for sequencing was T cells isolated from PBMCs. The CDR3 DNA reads TGTGCCAGCAGCTTGTCGACAGGGAACACTGAAGCTTTCTTT. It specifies CASSLSTGNTEAFF.